Detailed here is one T cell receptor (beta chain). This entry comes from a study of blood T cells in healthy people across ages. Then a second PCR, running roughly 7 to 11 cycles, was carried out with a sample-barcoded 5' primer and a J-beta primer mix. TCRdb processed the 5' RACE reads anew with MiXCR; each CDR3 protein has one entry. The sample has some 890,000 distinct CDR3 sequences, about 28% seen once. CDR3 length: 13 residues. Germline V lookup: CDR1 MNHNS, CDR2 SASEGT. Trimming removed 5 bases from V and 4 bases from J, with 8 bases in between. The donors, healthy Caucasians from Russia, were aged 6 to 90. Peripheral blood samples of around 9.8 milliliters were drawn from each donor. These data also formed part of another study, on T cells of mothers and their children.

The TCR was taken from a woman aged 40 to 50 in good health. The rearrangement joins TRBV6-1 to TRBJ2-2, with D hard to call. The sequenced sample was blood. The CDR3 region has the DNA TGTGCCAGCAGTACCAAGTCCACCGGGGAGCTGTTTTTT. Translation: CASSTKSTGELFF.